Presented here are 3 T cell receptor beta chains from one specimen sequenced in a study of response to subunit inactivated influenza vaccine. MiXCR, applied by TCRdb to the RT-PCR reads, yields one record per CDR3 protein. The sample records around 750,000 distinct CDR3 sequences, about 20% being singletons. This specimen was PBMCs from blood, taken roughly 5 days after vaccination. These receptors originate from a man aged 50 to 59 who received an inactivated influenza vaccine.

The chain links TRBV12-3 or TRBV12-4 to TRBJ2-7; 8 nucleotides agree with TRBD1. The CDR3 sequence is 14 residues long. J was trimmed by 5 bases and V by 3 bases; bases with no gene match: 6. The CDR3 protein is CASSFRQGFNEQYF. CDR3 DNA: TGTGCCAGCAGTTTCCGACAGGGGTTCAACGAGCAGTACTTC.

The chain carries TRBV4-3 and TRBJ2-1, with 9 bases aligning to TRBD2. This CDR3 comprises 15 residues. V trimming: 1 base; J trimming: 6 bases; junction bases outside the gene matches: 4. CDR1 and CDR2 (germline): LGHNA, YSLEER. CDR3 DNA: TGCGCCAGCAGCCAAGGAATAGCGGGAGTCAATGAGCAGTTCTTC. Protein product: CASSQGIAGVNEQFF.

The chain combines TRBV20-1 with TRBJ2-7; D uncertain. Germline CDR1 and CDR2: DFQATT and SNEGSKA (reference sequence). This CDR3 region has 14 residues. V lost 3 bases to trimming and J lost 0 bases, with 12 bases between them. The CDR3 is CSASNQRSSYEQYF. The CDR3 nucleotides read TGCAGTGCTAGTAACCAGCGATCCTCCTACGAGCAGTACTTC.